These T cell receptor beta chains were read from a single sample in a study of shared clonotypes between healthy human individuals. Sequencing was performed with immunoSEQ multiplex PCR; in TCRdb, only in-frame clones are kept and a portion is missing. The sample has over 2,000,000 clones, roughly 93% seen once; the top ten hold more than 1.5%. The sequenced sample was naive CD8+ T cells from PBMCs. The source is a man between 18 and 29 years old in good health. Some clones in this sample may be carry-over from other donors' samples. Each CDR3 is given without its conserved first and last residue. Fields, in order: V gene, J gene, CDR3 protein.

V: TRBV9; J: TRBJ1-1; CDR3: ASSVGFRGEAF
V: TRBV28; J: TRBJ2-7; CDR3: ASSNGLLY
V: TRBV27; J: TRBJ2-2; CDR3: ASSANRGPNTGELF
V: TRBV30; J: TRBJ2-3; CDR3: AWSVIVGDTQY
V: TRBV14; J: TRBJ2-7; CDR3: ASSQGFGEQY
V: TRBV11-2; J: TRBJ2-7; CDR3: ASSFVFYEQY
V: TRBV12-5; J: TRBJ2-1; CDR3: ASTPDSYNEQF
V: TRBV5-4; J: TRBJ1-1; CDR3: ASSLTVNTEAF
V: TRBV16; J: TRBJ2-3; CDR3: ASSQVNTQY
V: TRBV13; J: TRBJ2-7; CDR3: ASSLRQGIIHEQY
V: TRBV7-9; J: TRBJ1-2; CDR3: ASSFGQGNGYT
V: TRBV18; J: TRBJ2-5; CDR3: ASSPPKGTEQETQY
V: TRBV7-2; J: TRBJ1-5; CDR3: ASSLLSDGLQPQH
V: TRBV28; J: TRBJ1-2; CDR3: ASSPWTGVYGYT
V: TRBV27; J: TRBJ1-3; CDR3: ASSSTGTSGNTIY
V: TRBV25-1; J: TRBJ1-1; CDR3: ASSGPPRVNTEAF
V: TRBV4-3; J: TRBJ2-3; CDR3: ASSQEGKGTDTQY